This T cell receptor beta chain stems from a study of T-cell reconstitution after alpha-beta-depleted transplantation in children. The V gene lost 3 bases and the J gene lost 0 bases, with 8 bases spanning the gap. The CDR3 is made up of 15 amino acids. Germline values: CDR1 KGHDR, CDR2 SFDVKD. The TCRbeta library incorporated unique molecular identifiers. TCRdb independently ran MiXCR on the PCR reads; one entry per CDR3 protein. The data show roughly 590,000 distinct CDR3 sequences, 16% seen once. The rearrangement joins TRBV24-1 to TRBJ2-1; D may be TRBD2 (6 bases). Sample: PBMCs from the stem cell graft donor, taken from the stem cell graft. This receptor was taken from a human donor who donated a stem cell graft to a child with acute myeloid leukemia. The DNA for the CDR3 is TGTGCCACCAGTGATCCGGGGGACTCCTACAATGAGCAGTTCTTC. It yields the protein CATSDPGDSYNEQFF.